This TCR beta chain was observed in a study of CD8 T cells in ankylosing spondylitis (dated by TCRdb to about 2017). With regard to the full study: To find TCR variants linked to disease, the study profiled T cell receptor beta repertoires in ankylosing spondylitis patients and healthy donors. In total, the full study cohort was made up of approximately 99 healthy donors and more than 20 ankylosing spondylitis patients. Samples of peripheral blood were taken, and for ankylosing spondylitis patients, synovial fluid was collected as well. Findings and caveats that apply to the study as a whole: The disease-linked clones showed a CD8+ phenotype and occurred at relatively low frequencies in peripheral blood. The disease-linked clones were reported as significantly enriched in matched synovial fluid samples from ankylosing spondylitis patients. A TCR beta motif made up of eight or nine highly homologous amino acid variants appeared to be characteristic of blood from ankylosing spondylitis patients. Some motif variants were previously reported in synovial fluid and blood of reactive arthritis patients, suggesting common disease-initiation mechanisms.

Trimming at the junction amounts to 0 bases on V and 11 bases on J, and the germline ends lie 8 bases apart. The germline V gene specifies MGHRA as CDR1 and YSYEKL as CDR2. The CDR3 measures 13 amino acids from cysteine to phenylalanine. Only CDR3 DNA is held: 39 bases, read in frame from base 1. Sequencing instrument: Illumina HiSeq 2500. TCR beta libraries were prepared by quantitative 5'-RACE with molecular barcodes. On the authors' methods: Disease-linked TCR variants were identified with a new computational method built on a probabilistic model of VDJ rearrangement. TCRdb itself trimmed the public reads at Q25 with fastp, ran MiXCR and retained productive beta chains. Identical CDR3 proteins give one entry, which carries the most common genes and DNA. The V and J calls come from TCRdb's annotation, not from the publication. This sample lists about 340,000 distinct CDR3 sequences; around 20% were detected once. The ten top clones hold about 12% of the sample.

This clonotype occurred a few times. No cognate antigen has been identified for it. Per-base quality was not reported, and no clone a single base away is much larger than it. The source of this sequence is a male donor with ankylosing spondylitis or in good health (not recorded which). The chain couples TRBV4-1 to TRBJ1-6; the D segment cannot be called with confidence. Specimen: blood, either unsorted or a sorted T cell fraction (not recorded which). The sequenced DNA: TGCGCCAGCAGCCAAGAGTCGGGTCCACCCCTCCACTTT. The encoded protein is CASSQESGPPLHF.